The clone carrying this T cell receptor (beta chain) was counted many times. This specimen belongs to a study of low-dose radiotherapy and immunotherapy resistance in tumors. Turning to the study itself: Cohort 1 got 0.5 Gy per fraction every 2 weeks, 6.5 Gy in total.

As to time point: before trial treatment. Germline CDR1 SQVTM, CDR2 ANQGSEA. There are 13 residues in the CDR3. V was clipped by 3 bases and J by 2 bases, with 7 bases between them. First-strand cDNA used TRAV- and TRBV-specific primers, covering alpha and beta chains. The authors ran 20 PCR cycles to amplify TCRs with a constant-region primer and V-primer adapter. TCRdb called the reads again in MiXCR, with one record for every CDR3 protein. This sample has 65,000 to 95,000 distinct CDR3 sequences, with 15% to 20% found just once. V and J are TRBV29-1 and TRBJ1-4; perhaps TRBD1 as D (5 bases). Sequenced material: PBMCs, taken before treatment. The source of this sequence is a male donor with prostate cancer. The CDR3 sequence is CSVDGGTNEKLFF. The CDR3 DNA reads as TGCAGCGTTGACGGGGGTACTAATGAAAAACTGTTTTTT.